Each of the 5 T cell receptor beta chains below was sequenced from the same sample in a study of blood T cell repertoires in COVID-19. Only in-frame clones appear in the TCRdb table, and some are missing; sequencing was by immunoSEQ multiplex PCR. This sample has more than 300,000 clones, with around 83% found just once. Sample: peripheral blood. These receptors originate from a woman aged 45-59 years with acute or convalescent COVID-19.

This chain connects TRBV5-1 to TRBJ1-6; 10 bases are a match to TRBD1. Germline CDR1 and CDR2: SGHRS and YFSETQ. V gave up 3 bases and J gave up 8 bases; unmatched junction bases: 2. There are 14 residues in the CDR3. The CDR3 sequence: CASSWGTGDSPLHF. CDR3 sequence (DNA): TGCGCCAGCAGCTGGGGGACAGGGGATTCACCCCTCCACTTT. The variable domain in full, completed from reference TRBV5-1 and TRBJ1-6, reads KAGVTQTPRYLIKTRGQQVTLSCSPISGHRSVSWYQQTPGQGLQFLFEYFSETQRNKGNFPGRFSGRQFSNSRSEMNVSTLELGDSALYLCASSWGTGDSPLHFGNGTRLTVT.

The CDR3 loop is CASSLVEEAAGELFF. CDR3 DNA sequence: TGTGCCAGCAGCTTAGTCGAAGAGGCGGCCGGGGAGCTGTTTTTT. The chain combines TRBV7-8 with TRBJ2-2; D is undetermined. CDR1 is SGHVS, CDR2 FQNEAQ, per germline. The CDR3 runs to 15 residues. V shed 1 base and J shed 6 bases, with 12 bases lying between them.

This clone was found a few times. The chain uses TRBV3-1 (or the pseudogene TRBV3-2) and TRBJ2-5; D call uncertain. The CDR3 contains 12 residues. Germline values: CDR1 LGHDT, CDR2 YNNKEL (reference sequence). Deletions cut 4 bases from V and 5 bases from J, with 8 bases between. The CDR3 reads CASSPTSETQYF. The CDR3, as DNA: TGTGCCAGCAGCCCGACTTCTGAGACCCAGTACTTC.

The rearrangement links TRBV5-1 to TRBJ1-1; 7 nucleotides align to TRBD1. The CDR3 length is 15 residues. CDR1 SGHRS and CDR2 YFSETQ come from the germline V gene. After removal of 2 bases from V and 3 bases from J, the junction contained 7 bases not matched to a gene. The CDR3 here is CASSLNPDRDTEAFF. CDR3 DNA: TGCGCCAGCAGCTTAAACCCCGACAGGGACACTGAAGCTTTCTTT.

J is TRBJ2-5 and V is TRBV6-2 or TRBV6-3, with 8 bases aligning to TRBD2. There are 14 residues in the CDR3. Germline V gene sequence: CDR1 MNHEY, CDR2 SVGEGT. V gave up 4 bases and J gave up 3 bases; unmatched junction bases: 4. CDR3 loop: CASSSGTRKETQYF. CDR3 bases: TGTGCCAGCAGTTCCGGGACTAGAAAAGAGACCCAGTACTTC.